This record covers a single T cell receptor beta chain. What it recognizes is unknown. The study ran its PCR with 60 Vbeta and 13 Jbeta primers. The data were produced by immunoSEQ multiplex PCR, yet TCRdb's version contains in-frame clones alone and is incomplete. Altogether 130,000 to 150,000 clones are present, less than 9.5% being singletons, with the ten largest covering 1.8%. The sample belongs to a study of cytomegalovirus exposure and HLA in healthy donors. About the research overall: Earlier findings included 117 million unique TCR beta sequences obtained from 180 million or so T cells.

J was trimmed by 4 bases and V by 6 bases; bases with no gene match: 4. The CDR3 totals 13 residues. Germline V lookup: CDR1 SSHAT, CDR2 FNYEAQ (reference sequence). Findings of the study overall: The study recorded 150 to 200 TCR beta chains that were cytomegalovirus-associated.

V is TRBV7-7 and J is TRBJ2-7; 9 bases align to TRBD1. The sequenced material came from PBMCs. This receptor was identified in a male donor in good health and CMV-seronegative. CDR3: CASSLDRGYEQYF. In DNA form, the CDR3 reads TGTGCCAGCAGTTTGGACAGGGGTTACGAGCAGTACTTC.